The T cell receptor beta chain under discussion was sequenced for a study of T cell changes during pregnancy in multiple sclerosis. Germline loops: CDR1 MNHEY, CDR2 SVGAGI. J lost 13 bases, V lost 2 bases, and 13 bases had no gene match. The CDR3 covers 15 residues. Generated by immunoSEQ multiplex PCR, the TCRdb table keeps only in-frame clones and is missing some. The data contain about 93,000 clones, 91% of them seen just once; the ten biggest clones take up approximately 1.6%. This clonotype originated in a female donor in good health, enrolled as a control in a pregnancy study. This specimen was peripheral blood, taken after pregnancy. The chain recombines TRBV6-5 with TRBJ1-4, with 7 positions matching TRBD1. CDR3 amino acids: CASSYEGAGPGRLFF. The CDR3, as DNA: TGTGCCAGCAGTTACGAGGGGGCCGGCCCGGGGAGACTGTTTTTT.